This T cell receptor beta chain emerged from a study of cytomegalovirus exposure and HLA in healthy donors. Study-wide results and caveats: Judged likely to be a sequencing artifact was a cluster of highly shared sequence variants.

With regard to this clone: Its antigen is undetermined. One end of the junction varies from germline; a read error may be responsible.

This CDR3 spans 17 amino acids. Germline V gene sequence: CDR1 LNHNV, CDR2 YYDKDF (reference sequence). Among the donors, all were healthy bone marrow donors. The PCR employed 60 Vbeta primers together with 13 Jbeta primers. Sequencing used immunoSEQ multiplex PCR; TCRdb keeps in-frame clones, though not all of them. Altogether 73,000 or so clones are present, around 81% being singletons, with the ten largest covering 5.5% to 7%. Specimen: PBMCs. This chain uses TRBV15 with TRBJ1-3, with 9 bases identical to TRBD1. This clonotype was obtained from a man aged 45-60 years in good health and CMV-seronegative. The CDR3 spells CATSRATGTGTGNTVYF. The CDR3 DNA sequence: TGTGCCACCAGCAGAGCAACCGGGACAGGGACTGGAAACACCGTATATTTT.